This TCR beta chain was captured in a study of cytotoxic CD8 clonotypes in ibrutinib-treated CLL. The overall study: A median around 12 months of treatment, range 6 to 36, preceded the collection of response samples.

Data came from immunoSEQ multiplex PCR; TCRdb stores just in-frame clones and leaves some out. The sample consists of about 130,000 clones, around 80% of them appearing once. The CDR3 sequence is 14 residues long. Germline lookup yields CDR1 GTSNPN and CDR2 SVGIG (reference sequence). V lost 2 bases and J lost 5, with 15 bases in between. Findings of the study overall: Under therapy, public clonotypes either contracted or stayed stable, and they were uncommon. Sustained-remission patients were sampled at one set of times and progressing patients at different ones. The study found baseline clonality above age-matched healthy donors, tracking circulating CD8+ T-cell counts.

This clone was found a few times. No antigen is known for it. The material sequenced was PBMCs, taken after 12 months of ibrutinib treatment. This clonotype originated in a human donor with chronic lymphocytic leukemia. The chain uses TRBV30 and TRBJ2-5; possible D gene TRBD1, 6 bases. The CDR3 bases are TGTGCCTGGAGTCCGGGACACCCTAGGGAGACCCAGTACTTC. It specifies CAWSPGHPRETQYF.